This note documents a single TCR beta chain sequence. This sample was included in a study of blood T cell repertoires in COVID-19. Overall study context: Some COVID-19 samples were acute and others convalescent; all came from the United States, Italy and Spain. PBMCs, B-cell-depleted T cells, or T cells were the source of the cDNA or gDNA that made up the material.

TCRdb keeps only in-frame clones here, not all; method: immunoSEQ multiplex PCR. The sample records about 160,000 clones, roughly 86% being singletons. The CDR3 length is 14 residues. After removal of 4 bases from V and 4 bases from J, the junction contained 4 bases not matched to a gene. Germline loops: CDR1 SGDLS, CDR2 YYNGEE. This receptor was obtained from a woman aged 55-69 years who had recovered from COVID-19. Sequencing was carried out using peripheral blood. V gene TRBV9 combines with J gene TRBJ1-1, with 10 bases fitting TRBD1. CDR3 sequence: CASSPRTGGTEAFF. The CDR3 nucleotides are TGTGCCAGCAGCCCGAGGACAGGGGGCACTGAAGCTTTCTTT.